Listed below are T cell receptor beta chains from one sample, sequenced in a study of blood T cell repertoires in COVID-19. TCRdb keeps only in-frame clones here, not all; method: immunoSEQ multiplex PCR. The profile shows more than 200,000 clones, roughly 87% of them singletons. The sequenced material came from PBMCs or T cells enriched from blood (not recorded which). The source of these receptors is a man aged 25 to 40 in a cohort exposed to, infected with or recovered from COVID-19 (not recorded which). Each CDR3 is given with its conserved first and last residue. Fields, in order: J gene, V gene, CDR3 length, D gene, clone size, CDR3 DNA, CDR3 protein. A D gene is named only where the DNA matches it firmly. Clone size is stated in some rows and not others, as once, few, many or a class when expanded.

>TRBJ2-1|TRBV3-1/TRBV3-2|18|TRBD2|-
TGTGCCAGCAGCCAAGATGTCCTAGCGGGGGCCTCCTACAATGAGCAGTTCTTC
CASSQDVLAGASYNEQFF
>TRBJ2-1|TRBV11-3|12|TRBD2|-
TGTGCCAGCAGCAAGAGCGGGAAGGAGCAGTTCTTC
CASSKSGKEQFF
>TRBJ1-1|TRBV5-6|19|TRBD1|once
TGTGCCAGCAGCCCGGACACGGGTGGGACAGCGTTAAGGAACACTGAAGCTTTCTTT
CASSPDTGGTALRNTEAFF
>TRBJ1-6|TRBV5-1|17|TRBD1|-
TGCGCCAGCAGCCCCGGGACAGGGTCGGGGAGTAATTCACCCCTCCACTTT
CASSPGTGSGSNSPLHF
>TRBJ2-7|TRBV6-5|14|-|-
TGTGCCAGCAGGGAGGGAGCGCCAGGTCTCGAGCAGTACTTC
CASREGAPGLEQYF
>TRBJ2-7|TRBV5-1|15|-|once
TGCGCCAGCAGTTTTGCGTGGCAGGGAACCTACGAGCAGTACTTC
CASSFAWQGTYEQYF
>TRBJ1-1|TRBV5-4|14|-|-
TGTGCCAGCAGCTTGGGGGGCGAGAACACTGAAGCTTTCTTT
CASSLGGENTEAFF
>TRBJ2-6|TRBV7-2|19|-|-
TGTGCCAGCAGCTTAGTCCCCCCCGCCGACAGATCCGGGGCCAACGTCCTGACTTTC
CASSLVPPADRSGANVLTF
>TRBJ2-5|TRBV19|16|TRBD2|-
TGTGCCAGTAGTCACCCGGGACTAGCGGACCAAGAGACCCAGTACTTC
CASSHPGLADQETQYF
>TRBJ2-2|TRBV11-3|16|TRBD1|-
TGTGCCAGCAGCTTCTCGGGACAGCTAAACACCGGGGAGCTGTTTTTT
CASSFSGQLNTGELFF
>TRBJ2-2|TRBV12-5|16|TRBD1|-
TGTGCTAGTGGTTTGGTACGGGACAGCCACACCGGGGAGCTGTTTTTT
CASGLVRDSHTGELFF
>TRBJ1-2|TRBV25-1|16|-|-
TGTGCCAGCAGTGAATCCTTTGTATTGACACATTATGGCTACACCTTC
CASSESFVLTHYGYTF
>TRBJ2-7|TRBV6-5|16|TRBD2|-
TGTGCCAGCAGTTCTGGGACTAGCGGGGCCCCCTACGAGCAGTACTTC
CASSSGTSGAPYEQYF
>TRBJ1-1|TRBV28|15|-|-
TGTGCCAGCAGTTTTCCCCCAAAACTAAACACTGAAGCTTTCTTT
CASSFPPKLNTEAFF
>TRBJ2-7|TRBV7-2|14|TRBD2|-
TGTGCCAGCAGCTTAGATGCGGGGGACTACGAGCAGTACTTC
CASSLDAGDYEQYF
>TRBJ1-6|TRBV7-9|17|TRBD1|-
TGTGCCAGCAGCACCCACTCCACAGGGGGAATCGGTTCACCCCTCCACTTT
CASSTHSTGGIGSPLHF
>TRBJ2-7|TRBV4-2|14|-|-
TGTGCCAGCAGCCAAAGGGACTCTTCCTACGAGCAGTACTTC
CASSQRDSSYEQYF
>TRBJ1-1|TRBV11-2|16|-|once
TGTGCCAGCAGCTTAGGTCTGGGGGCCGGGAACACTGAAGCTTTCTTT
CASSLGLGAGNTEAFF
>TRBJ2-1|TRBV2|15|TRBD2|few
TGTGCCAGCACCGATAGCGGGAGGCTATACAATGAGCAGTTCTTC
CASTDSGRLYNEQFF
>TRBJ2-7|TRBV5-1|14|TRBD1|once
TGCGCCAGCAGCTTGGGACAGGGGTTTGACGAGCAGTACTTC
CASSLGQGFDEQYF
>TRBJ2-2|TRBV7-6|17|TRBD2|few
TGTGCCAGCAGCACCGTTACTAGCGGGAGGGCCGGCGGGGAGCTGTTTTTT
CASSTVTSGRAGGELFF
>TRBJ2-1|TRBV5-5|14|-|-
TGTGCCAGCAGACAGGGCAGCTCCTACAATGAGCAGTTCTTC
CASRQGSSYNEQFF
>TRBJ1-2|TRBV6-2/TRBV6-3|11|-|-
TGTGCCAGCAGTTCGGGCTATGGCTACACCTTC
CASSSGYGYTF
>TRBJ1-1|TRBV5-1|14|-|-
TGCGCCAGCAGCTTGGAGCGGGGGAGCAGGGAAGCTTTCTTT
CASSLERGSREAFF
>TRBJ1-4|TRBV19|14|-|-
TGTGCCAGTTCGTACGGCCCGGAGGATGAAAAACTGTTTTTT
CASSYGPEDEKLFF
>TRBJ2-1|TRBV15|18|-|-
TGTGCCACCAGCAGAGATTTTATTGAGACTAACTTGTACAATGAGCAGTTCTTC
CATSRDFIETNLYNEQFF
>TRBJ2-7|TRBV18|17|TRBD2|-
TGTGCCAGCTCACTCGGAAACGGGGGGGCCGTAGACTACGAGCAGTACTTC
CASSLGNGGAVDYEQYF
>TRBJ2-7|TRBV11-2|19|TRBD2|-
TGTGCCAGCAGCTCGGGAGTGGGGCTAGCGGGAATGCGGAGGAACGAGCAGTACTTC
CASSSGVGLAGMRRNEQYF
>TRBJ2-3|TRBV5-3|15|TRBD2|-
TGTGCCAGAAGCGTGCAGCGGGAGTTAACAAATACGCAGTATTTT
CARSVQRELTNTQYF
>TRBJ1-6|TRBV27|14|-|once
TGTGCCAGCAAGGCGGACAGCGGCAGTTCACCCCTCCACTTT
CASKADSGSSPLHF
>TRBJ2-1|TRBV29-1|12|-|-
TGCAGCGAACGGGACTGGGGGAATGAGCAGTTCTTC
CSERDWGNEQFF
>TRBJ2-1|TRBV5-1|14|-|-
TGCGCCAGCAGCTTGTATCAGGGCCTCAATGAGCAGTTCTTC
CASSLYQGLNEQFF
>TRBJ1-1|TRBV28|16|-|few
TGTGCCAGCAGTTTACAGGGGAGCAGCCCCCGGACTGAAGCTTTCTTT
CASSLQGSSPRTEAFF
>TRBJ1-4|TRBV5-4|14|-|-
TGTGCCAGCAGCCAAGGAGGGTTAGGAGAAAAACTGTTTTTT
CASSQGGLGEKLFF
>TRBJ2-7|TRBV11-2|11|-|-
TGTGCCAGCAGCACCTGGGACTTGGTCTCCTTC
CASSTWDLVSF
>TRBJ2-7|TRBV7-2|15|-|-
TGTGCCAGCAGCTTAGACTGGCGCGGGATAAACGAGCAGTACTTC
CASSLDWRGINEQYF
>TRBJ2-1|TRBV7-2|15|TRBD2|-
TGTGCCAGCAGCCCGGGGACTACCCAGTATGATGAGCAGTTCTTC
CASSPGTTQYDEQFF
>TRBJ2-1|TRBV19|15|-|-
TGTGCCAGTAGTATAATGGCCTCGGGTGATAATGAGCAGTTCTTC
CASSIMASGDNEQFF
>TRBJ2-1|TRBV7-2|12|-|-
TGTGCCAGCAGCTTATTATTCAATGAGCAGTTCTTC
CASSLLFNEQFF
>TRBJ2-3|TRBV7-9|14|-|-
TGTGCCAGCAGCTTTTCAAAGGGGACAGATACGCAGTATTTT
CASSFSKGTDTQYF
>TRBJ1-4|TRBV7-9|13|-|-
TGTGCCAGCAGCTCCCCGGAGGGGGAAAAACTGTTTTTT
CASSSPEGEKLFF
>TRBJ1-5|TRBV18|13|-|-
TGTGCCAGCTCTCCGCAGGGTGGGCAGCCCCAGCATTTT
CASSPQGGQPQHF
>TRBJ2-7|TRBV5-1|13|TRBD2|-
TGCGCCAGCGCTAGCGGGAATGCCTACGAGCAGTACTTC
CASASGNAYEQYF
>TRBJ2-7|TRBV27|15|-|once
TGTGCCAGCAGTTCCGCCGGGGGAGGAGCCTACGAGCAGTACTTC
CASSSAGGGAYEQYF
>TRBJ1-3|TRBV29-1|14|TRBD1|-
TGCAGCGTGGGGCTAGGACAGGCTGGAAACACCATATATTTT
CSVGLGQAGNTIYF
>TRBJ2-1|TRBV4-1|17|TRBD2|-
TGCGCCAGCAGCCATTCCCCAAAGCGGGAGTTTCAAAATGAGCAGTTCTTC
CASSHSPKREFQNEQFF
>TRBJ1-5|TRBV24-1|17|TRBD1|-
TGTGCCACCAGTGATTCGGGACAGGGGGCAATGGGACAGCCCCAGCATTTT
CATSDSGQGAMGQPQHF
>TRBJ1-4|TRBV6-5|13|-|-
TGTGCCGGCGTAGAGGGCTACAATGAAAAACTGTTTTTT
CAGVEGYNEKLFF
>TRBJ2-7|TRBV27|15|TRBD1|-
TGTGCCAGCAGCCCAGGCGGACAGGGTCGCTACGAGCAGTACTTC
CASSPGGQGRYEQYF
>TRBJ1-6|TRBV5-5|15|-|-
TGTGCCAGCAGCCCGTTAAGAGGCCGGTATTCACCCCTCCACTTT
CASSPLRGRYSPLHF
>TRBJ1-4|TRBV19|14|-|once
TGTGCCACAATGAGGGACGGAGGGGGGGATAAACTGTTTTTT
CATMRDGGGDKLFF
>TRBJ1-1|TRBV19|12|-|-
TGTGCCAGTTCACAGATGAACACTGAAGCTTTCTTT
CASSQMNTEAFF
>TRBJ2-1|TRBV14|16|TRBD2|-
TGTGCCAGCAGCCACCTGGGCCTAGCGGGCTACAATGAGCAGTTCTTC
CASSHLGLAGYNEQFF
>TRBJ2-3|TRBV3-1/TRBV3-2|16|TRBD2|once
TGTGCCAGCAGCCACGGGACTAGCGGGAGGACATATACGCAGTATTTT
CASSHGTSGRTYTQYF
>TRBJ1-2|TRBV19|13|-|few
TGTGCCAGTAGTATTCGGAGGGTTGAAGGCTACACCTTC
CASSIRRVEGYTF